This TCR beta chain was sequenced during a study of blood T cell repertoires in COVID-19. Study background: PBMCs, B-cell-depleted T cells, or T cells provided the cDNA or gDNA that made up the material.

In the study's own analysis: The assay estimated nucleated cells by amplifying reference gene primers. Profiled with immunoSEQ multiplex PCR; TCRdb holds only in-frame clones, not every one. V, J and clone size derive from that table, while D and trimming were established from the DNA sequence. There are roughly 250,000 clones in the sample; 87% occur only once, and roughly 6% lies in the top ten. The CDR3 runs to 17 residues. V shed 3 bases, J shed 0 bases, and the junction held 10 bases outside the gene matches. Germline V gene sequence: CDR1 MDHEN, CDR2 SYDVKM. Participant age was roughly 18 to 100 years, and participants resided in 25 or so US areas. Clinical history reported by participants formed the basis on which cohorts were assigned.

This TCR derives from a woman under 40 with acute COVID-19. Sequencing input: PBMCs or T cells enriched from blood (not recorded which). The chain employs TRBV28 and TRBJ1-1; 7 bases match TRBD1. CDR3 loop: CASSFPLKGAMNTEAFF. As DNA, the CDR3 is TGTGCCAGCAGTTTCCCCTTGAAGGGGGCGATGAACACTGAAGCTTTCTTT.